These T cell receptor beta chains were read from a single sample in a study of blood T cell repertoires in COVID-19. Repertoires were generated with immunoSEQ multiplex PCR, while TCRdb's copy carries only in-frame clones and drops some. The sample shows 200,000 to 300,000 clones, approximately 89% of them seen only once. The source material was PBMCs or T cells enriched from blood (not recorded which). Receptor source: a woman aged 40 to 50 who had been exposed to COVID-19. CDR3s include the opening cysteine and the closing phenylalanine or tryptophan. Each record gives: clone size, D gene, V gene, J gene, CDR3 protein, CDR3 DNA. The D gene is left open where the match is weak. Rows may omit the clone size; those that give it use once, few, many or a size class.

clone_size: -; d_call: -; v_call: TRBV9; j_call: TRBJ2-5; cdr3_aa: CASSGGLFQETQYF; cdr3_nt: TGTGCCAGCAGCGGGGGACTCTTTCAAGAGACCCAGTACTTC
clone_size: -; d_call: TRBD2; v_call: TRBV9; j_call: TRBJ2-1; cdr3_aa: CASSSGVAGGSRNEQFF; cdr3_nt: TGTGCCAGCAGCTCGGGGGTAGCGGGGGGCTCTCGCAATGAGCAGTTCTTC
clone_size: -; d_call: -; v_call: TRBV3-1/TRBV3-2; j_call: TRBJ1-6; cdr3_aa: CASSPWAGTDLNSPLHF; cdr3_nt: TGTGCCAGCAGCCCATGGGCGGGAACAGACTTAAATTCACCCCTCCACTTT
clone_size: -; d_call: -; v_call: TRBV7-9; j_call: TRBJ1-2; cdr3_aa: CASSPPGVYGYTF; cdr3_nt: TGTGCCAGCAGCCCGCCAGGGGTCTATGGCTACACCTTC
clone_size: few; d_call: TRBD2; v_call: TRBV5-4; j_call: TRBJ2-7; cdr3_aa: CATSSGGAEYYEQYF; cdr3_nt: TGTGCCACCTCTAGCGGGGGGGCCGAATACTACGAGCAGTACTTC
clone_size: -; d_call: TRBD1; v_call: TRBV19; j_call: TRBJ2-2; cdr3_aa: CASRQGETNTGELFF; cdr3_nt: TGTGCCAGTAGGCAGGGGGAAACGAACACCGGGGAGCTGTTTTTT
clone_size: -; d_call: -; v_call: TRBV7-8; j_call: TRBJ1-1; cdr3_aa: CASSLVRVPEAFF; cdr3_nt: TGTGCCAGCAGCTTAGTCCGGGTCCCTGAAGCTTTCTTT
clone_size: -; d_call: -; v_call: TRBV27; j_call: TRBJ2-6; cdr3_aa: CASSFGVPNVLTF; cdr3_nt: TGTGCCAGCAGTTTCGGGGTTCCCAACGTCCTGACTTTC
clone_size: -; d_call: TRBD1; v_call: TRBV29-1; j_call: TRBJ1-1; cdr3_aa: CSVSRGQGATNTEAFF; cdr3_nt: TGCAGCGTCTCAAGGGGGCAGGGGGCTACGAACACTGAAGCTTTCTTT
clone_size: -; d_call: -; v_call: TRBV6-6; j_call: TRBJ1-5; cdr3_aa: CASRRRQVDSNQPQHF; cdr3_nt: TGTGCCAGCAGGCGGAGACAGGTAGATAGCAATCAGCCCCAGCATTTT
clone_size: -; d_call: -; v_call: TRBV11-2; j_call: TRBJ1-1; cdr3_aa: CASSLMSKGAFF; cdr3_nt: TGTGCCAGCAGCCTCATGTCTAAGGGGGCTTTCTTT
clone_size: -; d_call: -; v_call: TRBV12-3/TRBV12-4; j_call: TRBJ2-7; cdr3_aa: CASSRLGAYEQYF; cdr3_nt: TGTGCCAGCAGCCGATTGGGGGCTTACGAGCAGTACTTC
clone_size: -; d_call: -; v_call: TRBV19; j_call: TRBJ2-1; cdr3_aa: CASSISPSSYNEQFF; cdr3_nt: TGTGCCAGTAGTATATCTCCGAGCTCCTACAATGAGCAGTTCTTC
clone_size: -; d_call: TRBD2; v_call: TRBV19; j_call: TRBJ2-5; cdr3_aa: CASSIPWTSGGQETQYF; cdr3_nt: TGTGCCAGTAGTATCCCCTGGACTAGCGGGGGGCAAGAGACCCAGTACTTC
clone_size: few; d_call: -; v_call: TRBV5-1; j_call: TRBJ1-1; cdr3_aa: CASSLQTSEAFF; cdr3_nt: TGCGCCAGCAGCTTACAGACCTCTGAAGCTTTCTTT
clone_size: once; d_call: TRBD1; v_call: TRBV5-1; j_call: TRBJ1-1; cdr3_aa: CASSLGQGARRNTEAFF; cdr3_nt: TGCGCCAGCAGCTTGGGCCAGGGGGCGCGTCGGAACACTGAAGCTTTCTTT
clone_size: -; d_call: TRBD1; v_call: TRBV4-3; j_call: TRBJ1-3; cdr3_aa: CASSRQGSGNTIYF; cdr3_nt: TGCGCCAGCAGCCGACAGGGATCTGGAAACACCATATATTTT
clone_size: -; d_call: TRBD2; v_call: TRBV5-8; j_call: TRBJ2-5; cdr3_aa: CASRRGGATETQYF; cdr3_nt: TGTGCCAGCAGACGCGGGGGGGCCACGGAGACCCAGTACTTC
clone_size: -; d_call: -; v_call: TRBV4-2; j_call: TRBJ1-2; cdr3_aa: CASSHLEGGTGYTF; cdr3_nt: TGTGCCAGCAGCCACCTAGAGGGGGGGACCGGCTACACCTTC
clone_size: -; d_call: -; v_call: TRBV10-2; j_call: TRBJ1-2; cdr3_aa: CASSEAGAGDSGGYTF; cdr3_nt: TGCGCCAGCAGTGAGGCTGGGGCAGGAGATTCGGGCGGCTACACCTTC
clone_size: once; d_call: -; v_call: TRBV4-1; j_call: TRBJ1-1; cdr3_aa: CASSQVGGLNTEAFF; cdr3_nt: TGCGCCAGCAGCCAAGTCGGCGGGTTAAACACTGAAGCTTTCTTT
clone_size: few; d_call: TRBD1; v_call: TRBV7-9; j_call: TRBJ1-1; cdr3_aa: CASSRDSEAFF; cdr3_nt: TGTGCCAGCAGCCGGGACAGTGAAGCTTTCTTT
clone_size: -; d_call: TRBD1; v_call: TRBV30; j_call: TRBJ1-1; cdr3_aa: CAWRQGAGSEAFF; cdr3_nt: TGTGCCTGGAGACAGGGGGCGGGTTCTGAAGCTTTCTTT
clone_size: -; d_call: -; v_call: TRBV14; j_call: TRBJ2-5; cdr3_aa: CASSRRLQETQYF; cdr3_nt: TGTGCCAGCAGCCGAAGACTCCAAGAGACCCAGTACTTC
clone_size: -; d_call: TRBD2; v_call: TRBV29-1; j_call: TRBJ2-7; cdr3_aa: CSVRGLAGAHEQYF; cdr3_nt: TGCAGCGTTAGAGGACTAGCGGGGGCTCACGAGCAGTACTTC
clone_size: -; d_call: TRBD1; v_call: TRBV11-2; j_call: TRBJ2-7; cdr3_aa: CASSFGTGSSYEQYF; cdr3_nt: TGTGCCAGCAGCTTTGGGACAGGGAGCTCCTACGAGCAGTACTTC
clone_size: -; d_call: -; v_call: TRBV11-2; j_call: TRBJ2-5; cdr3_aa: CASSLVARWQETQYF; cdr3_nt: TGTGCCAGCAGCTTAGTAGCGCGATGGCAAGAGACCCAGTACTTC
clone_size: -; d_call: TRBD2; v_call: TRBV7-2; j_call: TRBJ2-5; cdr3_aa: CASSLGVAGSRETQYF; cdr3_nt: TGTGCCAGCAGCTTAGGGGTAGCGGGGTCCCGCGAGACCCAGTACTTC
clone_size: -; d_call: -; v_call: TRBV10-3; j_call: TRBJ1-2; cdr3_aa: CAISLDSQTYGYTF; cdr3_nt: TGTGCCATCAGCCTGGACAGTCAGACCTATGGCTACACCTTC
clone_size: -; d_call: -; v_call: TRBV5-1; j_call: TRBJ2-5; cdr3_aa: CASSLVGGRETQYF; cdr3_nt: TGTGCCAGCAGCTTGGTGGGGGGGCGAGAGACCCAGTACTTC
clone_size: -; d_call: TRBD1; v_call: TRBV6-2/TRBV6-3; j_call: TRBJ1-2; cdr3_aa: CASSLIPGTGGAGGYTF; cdr3_nt: TGTGCCAGCAGTCTAATCCCGGGGACAGGGGGCGCAGGCGGCTACACCTTC
clone_size: -; d_call: TRBD1; v_call: TRBV7-3; j_call: TRBJ1-1; cdr3_aa: CASSRTERDRGKGTEAFF; cdr3_nt: TGTGCCAGCAGCCGAACTGAAAGAGACAGGGGAAAAGGCACTGAAGCTTTCTTT
clone_size: -; d_call: -; v_call: TRBV5-3; j_call: TRBJ1-1; cdr3_aa: CARSSLQGNTEAFF; cdr3_nt: TGTGCCAGAAGCTCCCTACAGGGTAACACTGAAGCTTTCTTT
clone_size: few; d_call: -; v_call: TRBV5-1; j_call: TRBJ2-3; cdr3_aa: CASTRGGSRTDTQYF; cdr3_nt: TGTGCCAGCACGCGGGGAGGATCCCGCACAGATACGCAGTATTTT
clone_size: -; d_call: -; v_call: TRBV2; j_call: TRBJ2-7; cdr3_aa: CASSVGQVAYEQYF; cdr3_nt: TGTGCCAGCAGTGTCGGTCAGGTAGCCTACGAGCAGTACTTC
clone_size: -; d_call: -; v_call: TRBV11-2; j_call: TRBJ2-7; cdr3_aa: CASSLMTHSYEQYF; cdr3_nt: TGTGCCAGCAGCCTAATGACACACTCCTACGAGCAGTACTTC
clone_size: -; d_call: -; v_call: TRBV9; j_call: TRBJ1-1; cdr3_aa: CASSPPTGTEAFF; cdr3_nt: TGTGCCAGCAGCCCTCCTACAGGTACTGAAGCTTTCTTT
clone_size: -; d_call: TRBD1; v_call: TRBV7-9; j_call: TRBJ2-7; cdr3_aa: CASSRWDRSSYEQYF; cdr3_nt: TGTGCCAGCAGCAGATGGGACAGAAGCTCCTACGAGCAGTACTTC
clone_size: -; d_call: TRBD2; v_call: TRBV27; j_call: TRBJ2-1; cdr3_aa: CASSLAGGAYNEQFF; cdr3_nt: TGTGCCAGCAGTTTGGCGGGAGGCGCCTACAATGAGCAGTTCTTC
clone_size: -; d_call: TRBD1; v_call: TRBV19; j_call: TRBJ1-1; cdr3_aa: CASRSGGSTEAFF; cdr3_nt: TGTGCCAGTAGATCAGGGGGAAGCACTGAAGCTTTCTTT
clone_size: -; d_call: TRBD1; v_call: TRBV7-9; j_call: TRBJ1-2; cdr3_aa: CAIGTGLDGYTF; cdr3_nt: TGTGCCATCGGGACAGGGTTGGATGGCTACACCTTC
clone_size: -; d_call: -; v_call: TRBV28; j_call: TRBJ2-7; cdr3_aa: CASSSGQYYEQYF; cdr3_nt: TGTGCCAGCAGTAGCGGGCAGTACTACGAGCAGTACTTC
clone_size: -; d_call: -; v_call: TRBV7-2; j_call: TRBJ2-1; cdr3_aa: CASSFGGTYNEQFF; cdr3_nt: TGTGCCAGCAGCTTTGGCGGTACCTACAATGAGCAGTTCTTC
clone_size: -; d_call: -; v_call: TRBV5-1; j_call: TRBJ2-1; cdr3_aa: CASSLAGFDEQFF; cdr3_nt: TGTGCCAGCAGCTTGGCCGGGTTCGACGAGCAGTTCTTC
clone_size: -; d_call: -; v_call: TRBV7-2; j_call: TRBJ2-5; cdr3_aa: CASSLAVTRDETQYF; cdr3_nt: TGTGCCAGCAGCTTAGCCGTGACTAGAGACGAGACCCAGTACTTC
clone_size: -; d_call: TRBD2; v_call: TRBV7-6; j_call: TRBJ2-1; cdr3_aa: CASSPQSGGAFEQFF; cdr3_nt: TGTGCCAGCAGCCCCCAAAGCGGGGGGGCTTTTGAGCAGTTCTTC
clone_size: -; d_call: TRBD2; v_call: TRBV4-2; j_call: TRBJ2-5; cdr3_aa: CASSAGGAGAETQYF; cdr3_nt: TGTGCCAGCAGCGCCGGGGGGGCCGGAGCGGAGACCCAGTACTTC
clone_size: once; d_call: TRBD1; v_call: TRBV5-4; j_call: TRBJ2-6; cdr3_aa: CASSPPGQGSGANVLTF; cdr3_nt: TGTGCCAGCAGCCCTCCGGGACAGGGATCTGGGGCCAACGTCCTGACTTTC
clone_size: -; d_call: -; v_call: TRBV7-2; j_call: TRBJ1-2; cdr3_aa: CASSLPDRTYGYTF; cdr3_nt: TGTGCCAGCAGCTTGCCGGACAGAACCTATGGCTACACCTTC
clone_size: few; d_call: -; v_call: TRBV18; j_call: TRBJ1-2; cdr3_aa: CASSPDSYGYTF; cdr3_nt: TGTGCCAGCTCACCGGACAGCTATGGCTACACCTTC
clone_size: -; d_call: -; v_call: TRBV5-4; j_call: TRBJ1-1; cdr3_aa: CASVTMGRDTEAFF; cdr3_nt: TGTGCCAGCGTTACAATGGGGAGGGACACTGAAGCTTTCTTT
clone_size: -; d_call: -; v_call: TRBV9; j_call: TRBJ2-5; cdr3_aa: CASSQFGGKTQYF; cdr3_nt: TGTGCCAGCAGCCAATTTGGAGGGAAGACCCAGTACTTC